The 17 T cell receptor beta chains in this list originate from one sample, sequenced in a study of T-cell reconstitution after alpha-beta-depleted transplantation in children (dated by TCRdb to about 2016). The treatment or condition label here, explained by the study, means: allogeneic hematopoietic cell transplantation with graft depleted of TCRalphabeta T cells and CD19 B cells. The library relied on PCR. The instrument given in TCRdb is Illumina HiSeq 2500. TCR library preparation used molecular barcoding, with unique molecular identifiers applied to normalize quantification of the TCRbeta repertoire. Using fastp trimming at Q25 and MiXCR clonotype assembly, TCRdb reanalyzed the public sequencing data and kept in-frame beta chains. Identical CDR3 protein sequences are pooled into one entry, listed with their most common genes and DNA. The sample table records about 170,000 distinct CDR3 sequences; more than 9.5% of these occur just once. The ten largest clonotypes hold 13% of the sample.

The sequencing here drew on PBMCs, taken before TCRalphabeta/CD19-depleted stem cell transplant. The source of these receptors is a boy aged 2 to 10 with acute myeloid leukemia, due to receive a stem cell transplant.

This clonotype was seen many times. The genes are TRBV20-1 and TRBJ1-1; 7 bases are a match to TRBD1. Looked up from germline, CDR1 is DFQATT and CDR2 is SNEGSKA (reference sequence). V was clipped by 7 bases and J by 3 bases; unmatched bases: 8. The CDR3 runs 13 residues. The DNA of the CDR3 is TGCAGTGGACGACAGGGAACAGACACTGAAGCTTTCTTT. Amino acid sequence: CSGRQGTDTEAFF.

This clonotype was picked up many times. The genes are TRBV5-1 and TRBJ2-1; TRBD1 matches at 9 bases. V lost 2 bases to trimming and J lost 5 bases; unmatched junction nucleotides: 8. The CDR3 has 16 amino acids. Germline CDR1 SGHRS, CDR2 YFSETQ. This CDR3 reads CASSLPGTGPNNEQFF. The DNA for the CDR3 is TGCGCCAGCAGCTTACCCGGGACAGGGCCGAACAATGAGCAGTTCTTC.

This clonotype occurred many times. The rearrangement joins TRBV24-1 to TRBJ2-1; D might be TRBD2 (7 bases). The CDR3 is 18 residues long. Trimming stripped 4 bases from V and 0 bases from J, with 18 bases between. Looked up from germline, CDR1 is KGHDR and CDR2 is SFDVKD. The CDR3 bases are TGTGCCACCAGTGACTCGGGACGGGGGGCCCACTCCTACAATGAGCAGTTCTTC. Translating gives CATSDSGRGAHSYNEQFF.

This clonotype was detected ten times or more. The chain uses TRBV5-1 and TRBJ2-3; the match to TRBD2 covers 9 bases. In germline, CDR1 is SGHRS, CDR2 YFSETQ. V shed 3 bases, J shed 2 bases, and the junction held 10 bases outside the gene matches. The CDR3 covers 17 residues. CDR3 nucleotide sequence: TGCGCCAGCAGCTATAGAGCGGGAGGCAACCCCACAGATACGCAGTATTTT. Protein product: CASSYRAGGNPTDTQYF.

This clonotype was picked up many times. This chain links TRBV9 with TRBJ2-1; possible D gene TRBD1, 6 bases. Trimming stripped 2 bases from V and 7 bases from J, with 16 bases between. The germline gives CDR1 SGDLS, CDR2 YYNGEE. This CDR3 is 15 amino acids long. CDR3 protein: CASSVRPGDWNEQFF. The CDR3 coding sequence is TGTGCCAGCAGCGTTCGACCAGGGGATTGGAATGAGCAGTTCTTC.

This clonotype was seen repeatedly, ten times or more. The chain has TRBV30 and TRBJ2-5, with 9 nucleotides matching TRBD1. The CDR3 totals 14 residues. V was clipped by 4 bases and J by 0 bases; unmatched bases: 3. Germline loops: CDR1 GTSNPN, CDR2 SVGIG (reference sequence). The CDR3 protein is CAWKTGGNQETQYF. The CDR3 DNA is TGTGCCTGGAAGACAGGGGGAAACCAAGAGACCCAGTACTTC.

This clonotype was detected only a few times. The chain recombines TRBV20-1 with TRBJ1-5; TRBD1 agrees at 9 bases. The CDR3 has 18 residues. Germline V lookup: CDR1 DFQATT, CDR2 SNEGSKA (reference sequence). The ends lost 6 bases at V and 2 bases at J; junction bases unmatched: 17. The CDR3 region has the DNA TGCAGTGCGAGAAAAGCCGGGACAGGGCTTCAGGGCAATCAGCCCCAGCATTTT. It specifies CSARKAGTGLQGNQPQHF.

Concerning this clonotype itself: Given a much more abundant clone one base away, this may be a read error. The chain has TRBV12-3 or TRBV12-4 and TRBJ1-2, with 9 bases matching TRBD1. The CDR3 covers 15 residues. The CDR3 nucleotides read TGTGCCAGCAGCCGAACCGCGGGACAGGGTTTTGGCTACCCCTTC. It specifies CASSRTAGQGFGYPF.

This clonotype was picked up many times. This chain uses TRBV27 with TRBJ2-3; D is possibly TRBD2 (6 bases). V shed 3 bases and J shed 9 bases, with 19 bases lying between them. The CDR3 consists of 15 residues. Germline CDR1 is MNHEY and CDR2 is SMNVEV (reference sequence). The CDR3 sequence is CASSFFPSAPGTQYF. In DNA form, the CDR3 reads TGTGCCAGCAGTTTTTTCCCTAGCGCCCCAGGCACGCAGTATTTT.

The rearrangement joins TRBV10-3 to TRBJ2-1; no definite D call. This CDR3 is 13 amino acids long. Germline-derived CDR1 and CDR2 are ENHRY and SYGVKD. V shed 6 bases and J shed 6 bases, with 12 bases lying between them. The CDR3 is CAISMDESNEQFF. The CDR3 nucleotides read TGTGCCATCAGCATGGATGAGTCCAATGAGCAGTTCTTC.

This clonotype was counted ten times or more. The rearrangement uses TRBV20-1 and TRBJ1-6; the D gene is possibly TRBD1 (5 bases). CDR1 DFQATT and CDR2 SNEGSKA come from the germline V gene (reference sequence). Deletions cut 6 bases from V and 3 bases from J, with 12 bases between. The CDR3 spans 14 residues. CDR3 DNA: TGCAGTGCCGCGGAGGGGAACTATAATTCACCCCTCCACTTT. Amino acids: CSAAEGNYNSPLHF.

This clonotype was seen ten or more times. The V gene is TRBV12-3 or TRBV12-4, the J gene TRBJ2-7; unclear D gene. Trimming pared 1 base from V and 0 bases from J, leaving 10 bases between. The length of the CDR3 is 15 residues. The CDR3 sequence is CASSLVGQSSYEQYF. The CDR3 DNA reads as TGTGCCAGCAGTTTAGTCGGTCAAAGCTCCTACGAGCAGTACTTC.

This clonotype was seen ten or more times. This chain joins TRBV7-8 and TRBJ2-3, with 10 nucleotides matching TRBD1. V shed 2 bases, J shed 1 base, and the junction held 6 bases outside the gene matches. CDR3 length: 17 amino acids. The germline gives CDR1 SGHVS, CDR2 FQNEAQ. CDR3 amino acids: CASSLLRQGAGTDTQYF. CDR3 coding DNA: TGTGCCAGCAGCTTACTCAGACAGGGGGCGGGCACAGATACGCAGTATTTT.

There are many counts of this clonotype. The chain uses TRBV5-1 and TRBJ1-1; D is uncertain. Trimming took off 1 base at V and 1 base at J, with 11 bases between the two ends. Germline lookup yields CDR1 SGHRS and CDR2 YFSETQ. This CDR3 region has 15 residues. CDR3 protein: CASSLLVAGNTEAFF. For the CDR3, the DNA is TGCGCCAGCAGCTTGCTCGTTGCGGGGAACACTGAAGCTTTCTTT.

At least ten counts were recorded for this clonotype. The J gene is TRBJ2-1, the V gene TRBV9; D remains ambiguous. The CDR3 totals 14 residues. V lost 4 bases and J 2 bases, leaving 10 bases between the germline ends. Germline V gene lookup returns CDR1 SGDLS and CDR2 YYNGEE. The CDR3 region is CASSKATAYNEQFF. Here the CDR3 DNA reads TGTGCCAGCAGCAAGGCCACTGCCTACAATGAGCAGTTCTTC.

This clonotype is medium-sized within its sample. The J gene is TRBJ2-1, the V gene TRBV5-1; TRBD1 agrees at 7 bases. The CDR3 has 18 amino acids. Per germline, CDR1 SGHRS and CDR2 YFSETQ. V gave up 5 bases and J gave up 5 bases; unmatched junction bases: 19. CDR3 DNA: TGCGCCAGCAGTCCCCGCGCCGGACCAGGACAGGCAAACAATGAGCAGTTCTTC. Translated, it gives CASSPRAGPGQANNEQFF.

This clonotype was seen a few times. The CDR3 region is CASSPRWGGSGYTF. For the CDR3, the DNA is TGTGCCAGCAGCCCCCGTTGGGGGGGTAGTGGCTACACCTTC. The rearrangement uses TRBV11-2 and TRBJ1-2, with D possibly matching TRBD1 (5 bases). Germline V gene lookup returns CDR1 SGHAT and CDR2 FQNNGV. CDR3 size: 14 residues. V was pared by 5 bases and J by 7 bases, with 17 bases between.